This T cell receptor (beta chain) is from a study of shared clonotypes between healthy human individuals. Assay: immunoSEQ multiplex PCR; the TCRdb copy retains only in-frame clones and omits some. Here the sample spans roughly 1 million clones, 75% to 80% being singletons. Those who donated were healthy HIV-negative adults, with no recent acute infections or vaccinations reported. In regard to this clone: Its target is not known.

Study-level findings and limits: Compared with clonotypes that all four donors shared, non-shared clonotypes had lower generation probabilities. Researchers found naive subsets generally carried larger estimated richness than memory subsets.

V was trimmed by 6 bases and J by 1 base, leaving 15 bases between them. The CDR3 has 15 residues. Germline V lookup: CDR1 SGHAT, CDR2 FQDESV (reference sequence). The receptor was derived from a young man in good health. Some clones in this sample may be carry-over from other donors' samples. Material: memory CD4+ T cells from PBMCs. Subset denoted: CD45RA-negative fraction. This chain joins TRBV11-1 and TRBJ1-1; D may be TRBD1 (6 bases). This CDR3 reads CASRYRGGGNTEAFF. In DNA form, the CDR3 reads TGTGCCAGCAGGTACCGGGGGGGCGGGAACACTGAAGCTTTCTTT. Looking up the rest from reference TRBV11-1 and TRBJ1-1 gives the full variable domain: EAEVAQSPRYKITEKSQAVAFWCDPISGHATLYWYRQILGQGPELLVQFQDESVVDDSQLPKDRFSAERLKGVDSTLKIQPAELGDSAMYLCASRYRGGGNTEAFFGQGTRLTVV.